The clone carrying this T cell receptor beta chain was found many times. What it binds is unknown. Time point denoted: pre-sensitization, week 0. The treatment here: therapeutic diphenylcyclopropenone sensitization with weekly scalp DPC. Before extraction, the whole blood was not fractionated, and total RNA was taken from it. This sample stems from a study of human T cells and chemical hapten exposure. About the research overall: An area of 2 cm by 2 to 2.5 cm on upper inner arm skin received 2% DPC for sensitization. Reading of the patch tests, which applied 0.01% DPC to the upper back, occurred at 6 days. Study-level findings and limits: Sensitizing with DPC caused no change in TCRs above 1 in 1000 frequency.

In TCRdb, the RACE reads were re-called with MiXCR into one record per CDR3 protein. The repertoire consists of roughly 38,000 distinct CDR3 sequences, with roughly 12% occurring once and the leading ten covering about 2.1%. The CDR3 totals 15 residues. Looked up from germline, CDR1 is MNHEY and CDR2 is SVGEGT. After removal of 6 bases from V and 4 bases from J, the junction contained 5 bases not matched to a gene. The sample in question was whole blood, obtained in connection with sensitization to the hapten diphenylcyclopropenone (DPC). The sequence was obtained from a woman between 35 and 50 years old with alopecia areata. Some clones in this sample may be carry-over from other donors' samples. The V and J genes are TRBV6-2 or TRBV6-3 and TRBJ1-5; 11 bases agree with TRBD1. For the CDR3, the DNA is TGTGCCAGCAGACTCGGACAGGGGGCAAATCAGCCCCAGCATTTT. This codes for CASRLGQGANQPQHF.